These T cell receptor beta chains were read from a single sample in a study of post-analysis software for immune sequencing data. TCRdb reanalysed the PCR reads using MiXCR and keeps one entry per CDR3 protein. Of fewer than 850,000 distinct CDR3 sequences in the sample, about 32% were seen once. The sequenced sample was blood. The receptor source for this set is a girl between 10 and 17 years old with multiple sclerosis. Both conserved end residues are part of each CDR3. The order of the fields is clone size, D gene, V gene, J gene, CDR3 protein, CDR3 DNA. D genes are given only for firm matches. Some rows have no size entry. The others give once, few or many, or a class for an expanded clone.

clone size: .; D gene: .; V gene: TRBV11-2; J gene: TRBJ2-7; CDR3 protein: CASSLFISSEGGGVYEQYF; CDR3 DNA: TGTGCCAGCAGCTTGTTCATTTCGTCCGAGGGAGGGGGCGTTTACGAGCAGTACTTC
clone size: .; D gene: .; V gene: TRBV15; J gene: TRBJ2-1; CDR3 protein: CATSRDEQGLWGNEQFF; CDR3 DNA: TGTGCCACCAGCAGAGACGAACAGGGACTATGGGGCAATGAGCAGTTCTTC
clone size: .; D gene: .; V gene: TRBV28; J gene: TRBJ2-7; CDR3 protein: CASIRGGGLYEQYF; CDR3 DNA: TGTGCCAGCATTAGAGGAGGGGGCTTATACGAGCAGTACTTC
clone size: few; D gene: TRBD1; V gene: TRBV7-8; J gene: TRBJ1-2; CDR3 protein: CASSFWGQGTGYTF; CDR3 DNA: TGTGCCAGCAGCTTTTGGGGACAGGGGACCGGCTACACCTTC
clone size: .; D gene: TRBD2; V gene: TRBV4-1; J gene: TRBJ2-2; CDR3 protein: CASSQIWRGLGQLAGGPGTGELFF; CDR3 DNA: TGCGCCAGCAGCCAAATTTGGCGAGGTTTGGGGCAACTAGCGGGAGGGCCGGGAACCGGGGAGCTGTTTTTT
clone size: .; D gene: .; V gene: TRBV27; J gene: TRBJ2-1; CDR3 protein: CASSRRGLVNDEQFF; CDR3 DNA: TGTGCCAGCAGCCGTCGGGGGCTAGTGAACGATGAGCAGTTCTTC
clone size: .; D gene: TRBD1; V gene: TRBV7-2; J gene: TRBJ2-7; CDR3 protein: CASSSGQGRPYEQYF; CDR3 DNA: TGTGCCAGCAGCAGCGGACAGGGCCGTCCCTACGAGCAGTACTTC
clone size: few; D gene: .; V gene: TRBV4-2; J gene: TRBJ1-4; CDR3 protein: CASSPQDGEKLFF; CDR3 DNA: TGTGCCAGCAGCCCGCAGGACGGAGAAAAACTGTTTTTT
clone size: once; D gene: TRBD2; V gene: TRBV6-5; J gene: TRBJ2-3; CDR3 protein: CASSPSLAGADTQYF; CDR3 DNA: TGTGCCAGCAGCCCATCACTAGCGGGAGCGGATACGCAGTATTTT
clone size: many; D gene: .; V gene: TRBV6-5; J gene: TRBJ2-4; CDR3 protein: CASSYSRLKNIQYF; CDR3 DNA: TGTGCCAGCAGTTACTCTCGGCTCAAAAACATTCAGTACTTC
clone size: .; D gene: .; V gene: TRBV4-3; J gene: TRBJ2-3; CDR3 protein: CASSQDQFGTDTQYF; CDR3 DNA: TGCGCCAGCAGCCAAGATCAGTTCGGCACAGATACGCAGTATTTT
clone size: .; D gene: TRBD1; V gene: TRBV5-1; J gene: TRBJ2-7; CDR3 protein: CASSWNRGSYEQYF; CDR3 DNA: TGCGCCAGCAGCTGGAACAGGGGCTCCTACGAGCAGTACTTC
clone size: .; D gene: TRBD1; V gene: TRBV10-3; J gene: TRBJ1-1; CDR3 protein: CAIREDRGRYTEAFF; CDR3 DNA: TGTGCCATCAGAGAAGACAGGGGGAGGTACACTGAAGCTTTCTTT
clone size: .; D gene: TRBD2; V gene: TRBV6-2/TRBV6-3; J gene: TRBJ2-1; CDR3 protein: CASSAAQGGEQFF; CDR3 DNA: TGTGCCAGCAGTGCAGCCCAGGGAGGGGAGCAGTTCTTC
clone size: .; D gene: TRBD2; V gene: TRBV12-3/TRBV12-4; J gene: TRBJ2-3; CDR3 protein: CASRGTSSFLADTQYF; CDR3 DNA: TGTGCCAGCAGGGGGACTAGTAGCTTCTTGGCAGATACGCAGTATTTT
clone size: few; D gene: TRBD1; V gene: TRBV7-9; J gene: TRBJ1-2; CDR3 protein: CASSPDRGGFYTF; CDR3 DNA: TGTGCCAGCAGTCCCGACAGGGGAGGATTCTACACCTTC
clone size: few; D gene: TRBD2; V gene: TRBV4-3; J gene: TRBJ2-1; CDR3 protein: CASSQLLAAYNEQFF; CDR3 DNA: TGCGCCAGCAGCCAACTACTAGCGGCCTACAATGAGCAGTTCTTC
clone size: .; D gene: .; V gene: TRBV3-1; J gene: TRBJ1-1; CDR3 protein: CASSQSDGNTEAFF; CDR3 DNA: TGTGCCAGCAGCCAATCGGACGGCAACACTGAAGCTTTCTTT
clone size: .; D gene: TRBD1; V gene: TRBV10-3; J gene: TRBJ1-1; CDR3 protein: CAISEGRGITEAFF; CDR3 DNA: TGTGCCATCAGTGAGGGCAGGGGGATCACTGAAGCTTTCTTT
clone size: .; D gene: .; V gene: TRBV18; J gene: TRBJ2-1; CDR3 protein: CASSLKRREQFF; CDR3 DNA: TGTGCCAGCTCACTTAAGCGTAGGGAGCAGTTCTTC
clone size: .; D gene: TRBD1; V gene: TRBV4-1; J gene: TRBJ2-1; CDR3 protein: CASSQDSGTGYNEQFF; CDR3 DNA: TGCGCCAGCAGCCAAGATTCCGGGACAGGCTACAATGAGCAGTTCTTC
clone size: .; D gene: .; V gene: TRBV5-1; J gene: TRBJ2-3; CDR3 protein: CASSLPGGHTDTQYF; CDR3 DNA: TGCGCCAGCAGCCTCCCGGGCGGACACACAGATACGCAGTATTTT
clone size: few; D gene: .; V gene: TRBV20-1; J gene: TRBJ1-1; CDR3 protein: CSAGYQGSEAFF; CDR3 DNA: TGCAGTGCTGGTTATCAAGGGTCCGAAGCTTTCTTT
clone size: .; D gene: .; V gene: TRBV27; J gene: TRBJ2-5; CDR3 protein: CASSSRSYNEQYF; CDR3 DNA: TGTGCCAGCAGTTCTCGGTCCTACAATGAGCAGTACTTC
clone size: few; D gene: TRBD1; V gene: TRBV5-6; J gene: TRBJ1-1; CDR3 protein: CASSPDRGAMNTEAFF; CDR3 DNA: TGTGCCAGCAGCCCGGACAGGGGCGCGATGAACACTGAAGCTTTCTTT
clone size: .; D gene: .; V gene: TRBV7-9; J gene: TRBJ2-5; CDR3 protein: CASRPGKETQYF; CDR3 DNA: TGTGCCAGCCGGCCCGGTAAAGAGACCCAGTACTTC
clone size: few; D gene: TRBD2; V gene: TRBV20-1; J gene: TRBJ2-7; CDR3 protein: CSAPRTRVGSYEQYF; CDR3 DNA: TGCAGTGCTCCCCGGACTAGAGTAGGCTCCTACGAGCAGTACTTC
clone size: .; D gene: TRBD2; V gene: TRBV5-1; J gene: TRBJ2-1; CDR3 protein: CASSLASGGPSRSYNEQFF; CDR3 DNA: TGCGCCAGCAGCTTGGCCAGCGGGGGGCCGTCCCGCTCCTACAATGAGCAGTTCTTC
clone size: .; D gene: .; V gene: TRBV20-1; J gene: TRBJ1-1; CDR3 protein: CSARDNQGGDSFF; CDR3 DNA: TGCAGTGCTAGAGATAATCAAGGCGGGGACTCTTTCTTT
clone size: .; D gene: TRBD2; V gene: TRBV5-1; J gene: TRBJ2-1; CDR3 protein: CASSQGSGGTYNEQFF; CDR3 DNA: TGCGCCAGCAGCCAAGGTAGCGGGGGGACCTACAATGAGCAGTTCTTC
clone size: few; D gene: TRBD2; V gene: TRBV20-1; J gene: TRBJ2-1; CDR3 protein: CSARRGLAGGYNEQFF; CDR3 DNA: TGCAGTGCTAGAAGGGGACTAGCGGGAGGGTACAATGAGCAGTTCTTC
clone size: few; D gene: TRBD2; V gene: TRBV2; J gene: TRBJ2-1; CDR3 protein: CASSVGLAEQFF; CDR3 DNA: TGTGCCAGCAGCGTGGGACTAGCGGAGCAGTTCTTC
clone size: few; D gene: .; V gene: TRBV7-7; J gene: TRBJ2-5; CDR3 protein: CASSPVWGSGETQYF; CDR3 DNA: TGTGCCAGCAGCCCAGTGTGGGGTAGTGGGGAGACCCAGTACTTC
clone size: .; D gene: .; V gene: TRBV7-2; J gene: TRBJ2-5; CDR3 protein: CASSLARASKQETQYF; CDR3 DNA: TGTGCCAGCAGCTTAGCGAGGGCGTCTAAACAAGAGACCCAGTACTTC
clone size: .; D gene: .; V gene: TRBV4-2; J gene: TRBJ2-5; CDR3 protein: CASSPGRQSGPNQETQYF; CDR3 DNA: TGTGCCAGCAGCCCTGGGCGACAATCCGGGCCCAACCAAGAGACCCAGTACTTC
clone size: few; D gene: TRBD2; V gene: TRBV7-2; J gene: TRBJ2-1; CDR3 protein: CASSYTIWTSGRSEGEQFF; CDR3 DNA: TGTGCCAGCAGCTACACCATTTGGACTAGCGGGAGGTCTGAAGGTGAGCAGTTCTTC
clone size: many; D gene: .; V gene: TRBV6-5; J gene: TRBJ2-3; CDR3 protein: CASSLGRRDYTQYF; CDR3 DNA: TGTGCCAGCAGTTTGGGTCGGAGGGATTATACGCAGTATTTT
clone size: few; D gene: .; V gene: TRBV29-1; J gene: TRBJ2-5; CDR3 protein: CSVEDQPPGAQYF; CDR3 DNA: TGCAGCGTTGAAGATCAACCCCCGGGTGCCCAGTACTTC
clone size: .; D gene: .; V gene: TRBV12-3/TRBV12-4; J gene: TRBJ2-1; CDR3 protein: CASGISRSTYNEQFF; CDR3 DNA: TGTGCCTCAGGGATAAGCAGGAGTACATACAATGAGCAGTTCTTC
clone size: .; D gene: .; V gene: TRBV20-1; J gene: TRBJ1-4; CDR3 protein: CSARTSQGKEKLFF; CDR3 DNA: TGCAGTGCTAGAACGTCCCAAGGAAAGGAAAAACTGTTTTTT
clone size: .; D gene: TRBD2; V gene: TRBV5-6; J gene: TRBJ2-5; CDR3 protein: CASSGAGQETQDF; CDR3 DNA: TGTGCCAGCAGCGGAGCGGGGCAAGAGACCCAGGACTTC
clone size: .; D gene: .; V gene: TRBV5-1; J gene: TRBJ1-5; CDR3 protein: CASSLWGESNQPQHF; CDR3 DNA: TGCGCCAGCAGCCTATGGGGGGAGAGCAATCAGCCCCAGCATTTT
clone size: .; D gene: .; V gene: TRBV6-2/TRBV6-3; J gene: TRBJ2-6; CDR3 protein: CASSYIWSPGSGANVLTF; CDR3 DNA: TGTGCCAGCAGTTACATCTGGAGCCCAGGCTCTGGGGCCAACGTCCTGACTTTC
clone size: .; D gene: TRBD1; V gene: TRBV28; J gene: TRBJ2-7; CDR3 protein: CASSHRGPYEQYF; CDR3 DNA: TGTGCCAGCAGTCACAGGGGGCCCTACGAGCAGTACTTC